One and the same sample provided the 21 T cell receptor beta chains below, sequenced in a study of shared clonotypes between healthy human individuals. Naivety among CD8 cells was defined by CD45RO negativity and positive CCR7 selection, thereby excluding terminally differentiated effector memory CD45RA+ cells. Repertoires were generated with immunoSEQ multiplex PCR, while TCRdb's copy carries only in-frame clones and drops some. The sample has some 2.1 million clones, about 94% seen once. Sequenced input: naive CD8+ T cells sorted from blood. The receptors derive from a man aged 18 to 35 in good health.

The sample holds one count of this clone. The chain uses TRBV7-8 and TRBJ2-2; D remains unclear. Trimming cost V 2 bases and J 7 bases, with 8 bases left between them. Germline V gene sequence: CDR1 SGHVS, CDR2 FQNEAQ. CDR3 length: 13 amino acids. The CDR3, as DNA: TGTGCCAGCAGCTTAACCCTACTCGGGGAGCTGTTTTTT. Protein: CASSLTLLGELFF.

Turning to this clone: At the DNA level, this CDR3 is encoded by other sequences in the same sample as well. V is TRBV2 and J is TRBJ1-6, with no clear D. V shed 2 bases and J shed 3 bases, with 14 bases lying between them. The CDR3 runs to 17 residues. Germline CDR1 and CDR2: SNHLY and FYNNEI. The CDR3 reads CASSEYGRLDYNSPLHF. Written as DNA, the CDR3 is TGTGCCAGCAGTGAATATGGCCGCTTAGACTATAATTCACCCCTCCACTTT.

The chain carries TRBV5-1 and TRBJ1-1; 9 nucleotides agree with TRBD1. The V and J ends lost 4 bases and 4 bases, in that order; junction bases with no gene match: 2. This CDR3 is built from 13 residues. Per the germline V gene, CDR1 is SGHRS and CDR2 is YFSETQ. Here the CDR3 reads CASSTGQGTEAFF. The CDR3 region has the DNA TGCGCCAGCAGCACGGGACAGGGCACTGAAGCTTTCTTT.

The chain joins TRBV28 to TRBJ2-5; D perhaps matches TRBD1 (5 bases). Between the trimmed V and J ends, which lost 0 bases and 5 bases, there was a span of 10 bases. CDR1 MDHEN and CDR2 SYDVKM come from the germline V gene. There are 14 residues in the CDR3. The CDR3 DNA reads TGTGCCAGCAGTTTATGGGGGCGAATGGAGACCCAGTACTTC. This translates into CASSLWGRMETQYF.

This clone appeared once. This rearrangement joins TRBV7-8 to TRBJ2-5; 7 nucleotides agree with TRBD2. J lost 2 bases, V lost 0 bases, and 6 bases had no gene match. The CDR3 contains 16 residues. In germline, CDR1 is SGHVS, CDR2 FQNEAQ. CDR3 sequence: CASSLALWGGQETQYF. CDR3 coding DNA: TGTGCCAGCAGCTTAGCGCTTTGGGGGGGGCAAGAGACCCAGTACTTC.

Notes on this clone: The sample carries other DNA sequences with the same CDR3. The CDR3 loop reads CASSLLGNEQFF. CDR3 in DNA: TGCGCCAGCAGCTTATTGGGCAATGAGCAGTTCTTC. V is TRBV5-1 and J is TRBJ2-1; D is ambiguous. The CDR3 totals 12 residues. V was cut by 2 bases and J by 6 bases, with 6 bases left in between. Germline-derived CDR1 and CDR2 are SGHRS and YFSETQ.

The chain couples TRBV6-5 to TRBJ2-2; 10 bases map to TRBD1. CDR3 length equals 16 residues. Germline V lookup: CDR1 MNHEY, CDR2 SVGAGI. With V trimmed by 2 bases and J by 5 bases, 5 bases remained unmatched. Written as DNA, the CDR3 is TGTGCCAGCAGTTACAGGACAGGGGGTATGACCGGGGAGCTGTTTTTT. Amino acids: CASSYRTGGMTGELFF.

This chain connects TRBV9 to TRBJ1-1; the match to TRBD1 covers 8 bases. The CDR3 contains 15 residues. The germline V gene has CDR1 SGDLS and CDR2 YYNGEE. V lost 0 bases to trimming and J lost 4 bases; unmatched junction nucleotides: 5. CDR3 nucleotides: TGTGCCAGCAGCGTAGGAGGGGGGACAGGCACTGAAGCTTTCTTT. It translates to CASSVGGGTGTEAFF. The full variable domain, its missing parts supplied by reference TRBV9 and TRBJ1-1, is DSGVTQTPKHLITATGQRVTLRCSPRSGDLSVYWYQQSLDQGLQFLIQYYNGEERAKGNILERFSAQQFPDLHSELNLSSLELGDSALYFCASSVGGGTGTEAFFGQGTRLTVV.

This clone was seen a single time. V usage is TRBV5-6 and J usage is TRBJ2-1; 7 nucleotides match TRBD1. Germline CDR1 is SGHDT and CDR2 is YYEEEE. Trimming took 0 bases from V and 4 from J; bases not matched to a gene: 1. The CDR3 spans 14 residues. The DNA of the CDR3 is TGTGCCAGCAGCTTGGTGGACAGGTACAATGAGCAGTTCTTC. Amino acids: CASSLVDRYNEQFF.

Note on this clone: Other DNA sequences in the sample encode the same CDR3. The CDR3 coding sequence is TGTGCCAGCAGTCCACTAGCGGGGGGGACAGATACGCAGTATTTT. It translates to CASSPLAGGTDTQYF. This chain connects TRBV11-2 to TRBJ2-3, with TRBD2 matching over 13 bases. This CDR3 region has 15 residues. With V trimmed by 6 bases and J by 3 bases, 3 bases remained unmatched. From germline, CDR1 is SGHAT and CDR2 FQNNGV.

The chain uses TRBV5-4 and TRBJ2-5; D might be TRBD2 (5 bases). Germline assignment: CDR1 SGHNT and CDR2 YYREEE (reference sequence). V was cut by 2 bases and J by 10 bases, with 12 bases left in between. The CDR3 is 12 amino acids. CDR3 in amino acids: CASSLFLEDQYF. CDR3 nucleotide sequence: TGTGCCAGCAGCTTATTTTTGGAGGACCAGTACTTC.

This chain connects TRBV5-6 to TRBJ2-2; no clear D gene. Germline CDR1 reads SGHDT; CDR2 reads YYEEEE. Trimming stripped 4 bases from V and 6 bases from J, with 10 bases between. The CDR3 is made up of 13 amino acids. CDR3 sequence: CASSPVLAGELFF. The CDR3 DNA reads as TGTGCCAGCAGCCCGGTTCTTGCCGGGGAGCTGTTTTTT.

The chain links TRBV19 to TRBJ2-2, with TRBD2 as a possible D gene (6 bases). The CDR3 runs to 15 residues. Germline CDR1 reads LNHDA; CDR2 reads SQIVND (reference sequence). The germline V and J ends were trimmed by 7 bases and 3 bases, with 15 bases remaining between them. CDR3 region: CASTPLGLYTGELFF. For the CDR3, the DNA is TGTGCCAGTACCCCACTGGGACTTTACACCGGGGAGCTGTTTTTT.

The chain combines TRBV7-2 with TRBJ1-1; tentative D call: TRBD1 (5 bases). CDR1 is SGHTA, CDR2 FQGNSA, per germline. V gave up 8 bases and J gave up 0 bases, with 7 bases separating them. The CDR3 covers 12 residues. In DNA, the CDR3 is TGTGCCAGCGAGGGGATGAACACTGAAGCTTTCTTT. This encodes CASEGMNTEAFF.

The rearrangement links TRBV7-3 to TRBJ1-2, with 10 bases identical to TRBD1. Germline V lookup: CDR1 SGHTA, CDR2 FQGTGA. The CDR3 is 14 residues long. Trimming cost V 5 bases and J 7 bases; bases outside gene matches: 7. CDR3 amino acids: CASSTGQGLFGYTF. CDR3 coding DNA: TGTGCCAGCAGCACGGGACAGGGGCTGTTTGGCTACACCTTC.

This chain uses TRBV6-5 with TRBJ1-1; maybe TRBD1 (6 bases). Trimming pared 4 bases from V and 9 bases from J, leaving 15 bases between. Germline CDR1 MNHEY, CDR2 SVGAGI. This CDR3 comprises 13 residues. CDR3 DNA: TGTGCCAGCAGTTCCCTCCAGGGGACCAAAGCTTTCTTT. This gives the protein CASSSLQGTKAFF.

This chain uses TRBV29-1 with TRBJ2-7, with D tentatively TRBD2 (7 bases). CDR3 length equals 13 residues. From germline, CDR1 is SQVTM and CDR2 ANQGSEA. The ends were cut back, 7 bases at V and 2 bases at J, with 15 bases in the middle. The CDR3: CSGGGDLTYEQYF. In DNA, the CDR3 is TGCAGCGGAGGGGGGGACCTGACCTACGAGCAGTACTTC.

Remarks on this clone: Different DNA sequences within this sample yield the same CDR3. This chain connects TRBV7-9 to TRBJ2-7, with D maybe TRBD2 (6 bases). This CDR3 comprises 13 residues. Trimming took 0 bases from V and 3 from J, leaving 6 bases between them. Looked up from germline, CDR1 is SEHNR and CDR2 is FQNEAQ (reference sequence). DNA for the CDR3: TGTGCCAGCAGCTTAGCAGCGGGCTACGAGCAGTACTTC. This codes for CASSLAAGYEQYF.

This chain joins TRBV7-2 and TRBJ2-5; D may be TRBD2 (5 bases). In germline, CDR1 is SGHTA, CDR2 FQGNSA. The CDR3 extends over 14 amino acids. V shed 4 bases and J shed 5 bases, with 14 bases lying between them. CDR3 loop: CASSSPGDFETQYF. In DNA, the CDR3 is TGTGCCAGCAGCTCCCCCGGGGATTTCGAGACCCAGTACTTC.

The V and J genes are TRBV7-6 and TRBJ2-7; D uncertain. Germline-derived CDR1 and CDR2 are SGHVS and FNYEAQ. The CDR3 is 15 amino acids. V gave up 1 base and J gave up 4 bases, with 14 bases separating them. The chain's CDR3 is CASSLEDSAVYEQYF. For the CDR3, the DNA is TGTGCCAGCAGCTTAGAAGATAGTGCGGTGTACGAGCAGTACTTC.

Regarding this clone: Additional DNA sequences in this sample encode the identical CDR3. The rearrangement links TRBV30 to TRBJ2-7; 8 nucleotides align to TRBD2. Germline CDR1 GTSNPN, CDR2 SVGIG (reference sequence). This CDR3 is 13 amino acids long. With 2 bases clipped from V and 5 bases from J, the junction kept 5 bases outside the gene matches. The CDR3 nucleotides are TGTGCCTGGAGTTTGGCGGGAGGCCACGAGCAGTACTTC. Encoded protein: CAWSLAGGHEQYF. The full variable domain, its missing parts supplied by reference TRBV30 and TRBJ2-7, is SQTIHQWPATLVQPVGSPLSLECTVEGTSNPNLYWYRQAAGRGLQLLFYSVGIGQISSEVPQNLSASRPQDRQFILSSKKLLLSDSGFYLCAWSLAGGHEQYFGPGTRLTVT.